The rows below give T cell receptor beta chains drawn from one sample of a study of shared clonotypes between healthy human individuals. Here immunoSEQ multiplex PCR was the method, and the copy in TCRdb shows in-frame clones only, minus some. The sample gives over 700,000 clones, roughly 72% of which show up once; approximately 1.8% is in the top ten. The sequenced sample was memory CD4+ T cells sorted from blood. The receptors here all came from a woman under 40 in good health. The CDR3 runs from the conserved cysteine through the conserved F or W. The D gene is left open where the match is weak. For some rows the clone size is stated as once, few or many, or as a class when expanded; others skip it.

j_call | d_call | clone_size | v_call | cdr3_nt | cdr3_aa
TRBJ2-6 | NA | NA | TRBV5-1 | TGCGCCAGCAGCCCCCTTCCGGACACTGGGGCCAACGTCCTGACTTTC | CASSPLPDTGANVLTF
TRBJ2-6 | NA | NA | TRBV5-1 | TGCGCCAGCACAGCGGTATCTGGGGCCAACGTCCTGACTTTC | CASTAVSGANVLTF
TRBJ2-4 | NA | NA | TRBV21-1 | TGTGCCAGCAGCAGGAAGGGGTCAAACATTCAGTACTTC | CASSRKGSNIQYF
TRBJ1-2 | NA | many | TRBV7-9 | TGTGCCAGCAGCTTAGGCGGAGGGACCAGTGCCTACACCTTC | CASSLGGGTSAYTF
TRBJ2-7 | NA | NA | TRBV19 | TGTGCCAGTAGTCCCTATCGTAGAAGTTACGAGCAGTACTTC | CASSPYRRSYEQYF
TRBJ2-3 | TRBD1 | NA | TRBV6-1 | TGTGCCAGCAGTGTGACAGGGTCTGATACGCAGTATTTT | CASSVTGSDTQYF
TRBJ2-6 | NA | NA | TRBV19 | TGTGCCAGTAGTATAGCCGGGGCCAACGTCCTGACTTTC | CASSIAGANVLTF
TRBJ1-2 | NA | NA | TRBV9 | TGTGCCAGCAGCGTAGCTTATGGGGCTAAGGGTGGCTACACCTTC | CASSVAYGAKGGYTF
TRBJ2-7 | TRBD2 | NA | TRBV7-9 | TGTGCCAGCAGGACTGTGGGACTAGCGGATTACGAGCAGTACTTC | CASRTVGLADYEQYF
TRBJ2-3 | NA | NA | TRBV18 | TGTGCCAGCTCCGGTTCCCGTAGCACAGATACGCAGTATTTT | CASSGSRSTDTQYF
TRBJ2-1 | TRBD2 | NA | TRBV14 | TGTGCCAGCAGCCAAGTAACGGGAGGGCCGGCGGAGCAGTTCTTC | CASSQVTGGPAEQFF
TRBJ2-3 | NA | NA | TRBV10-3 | TGTGCCATCACCCTCACAGATACGCAGTATTTT | CAITLTDTQYF
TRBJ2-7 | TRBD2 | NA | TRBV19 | TGTGCCAGTAATCCTAGCGGGAGCTCCTACGAGCAGTACTTC | CASNPSGSSYEQYF
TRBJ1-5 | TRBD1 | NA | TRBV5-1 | TGCGCCAGCAGACCGGGGGGGACAGGAGTTAATCAGCCCCAGCATTTT | CASRPGGTGVNQPQHF
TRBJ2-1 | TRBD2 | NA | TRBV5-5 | TGTGCCAGCAGCTTGGTCCGAACTAGCGGAGACTACAATGAGCAGTTCTTC | CASSLVRTSGDYNEQFF
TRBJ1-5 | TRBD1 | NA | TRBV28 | TGTGCCAGCAGTTTTCGAGGACAGGGAACTCAGCCCCAGCATTTT | CASSFRGQGTQPQHF
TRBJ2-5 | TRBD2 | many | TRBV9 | TGTGCCAGCAGCGTAGTAGTAGCGGGAGGGCGGGAGACCCAGTACTTC | CASSVVVAGGRETQYF
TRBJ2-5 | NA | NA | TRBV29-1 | TGCAGCGTTGAATCCAGAGAGTTCCGAGAGACCCAGTACTTC | CSVESREFRETQYF
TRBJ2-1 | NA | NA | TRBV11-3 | TGTGCCAGCAGCTCCGGAGCGGGCGCGGAGAACTACAATGAGCAGTTCTTC | CASSSGAGAENYNEQFF